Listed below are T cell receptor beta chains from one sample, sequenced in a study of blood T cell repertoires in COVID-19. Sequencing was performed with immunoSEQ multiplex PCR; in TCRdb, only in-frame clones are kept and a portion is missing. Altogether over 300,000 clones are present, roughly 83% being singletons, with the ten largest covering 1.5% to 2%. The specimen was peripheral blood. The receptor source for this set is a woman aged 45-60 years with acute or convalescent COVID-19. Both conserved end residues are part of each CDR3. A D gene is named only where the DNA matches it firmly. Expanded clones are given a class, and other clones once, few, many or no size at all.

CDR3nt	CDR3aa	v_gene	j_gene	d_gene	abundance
TGTGCCATCAGTGGGACAGCCAAGGATGAGCAGTACTTC	CAISGTAKDEQYF	TRBV10-3	TRBJ2-7	-	-
TGTGCCAGCAGCCGTACAGGGAGCTCCTCCTACGAGCAGTACTTC	CASSRTGSSSYEQYF	TRBV5-4	TRBJ2-7	-	-
TGTGCCAGCAGCCCGGGACTAGCATCCTCAGTGCAGTACTTC	CASSPGLASSVQYF	TRBV6-4	TRBJ2-7	TRBD2	-
TGTGCCAGCATGGCCGGGACAGGGGCGTTTACAGGCTACACCTTC	CASMAGTGAFTGYTF	TRBV6-5	TRBJ1-2	TRBD1	once
TGCGCCAGCAGCGCCTTCGACAGGGGCGCCTCCTACAATGAGCAGTTCTTC	CASSAFDRGASYNEQFF	TRBV5-1	TRBJ2-1	TRBD1	once
TGTGCCAGCAGTTTTATTCCCAGGTCCTACAATGAGCAGTTCTTC	CASSFIPRSYNEQFF	TRBV27	TRBJ2-1	-	-
TGTGCCAGCAGTGGGCAGGGGAACGAGCAGTACTTC	CASSGQGNEQYF	TRBV2	TRBJ2-7	-	-
TGTGCCAGCAGTTTACAGGGGGCAGGGGGTAATGAAAAACTGTTTTTT	CASSLQGAGGNEKLFF	TRBV28	TRBJ1-4	TRBD1	-
TGTGCCAGCAGTTCCCGCACTGAAGCTTTCTTT	CASSSRTEAFF	TRBV6-5	TRBJ1-1	-	-
TGTGCCAGCAGTGAATTAAGCGGAGCGGACTACGAGCAGTACTTC	CASSELSGADYEQYF	TRBV6-1	TRBJ2-7	-	-
TGTGCCACCAGTGGTTCCGGGACTAGCGGACAAGAGACCCAGTACTTC	CATSGSGTSGQETQYF	TRBV24-1	TRBJ2-5	TRBD2	-
TGTGCCAGCAGTCCGATGACAGGGACAAGCTATGGCTACACCTTC	CASSPMTGTSYGYTF	TRBV27	TRBJ1-2	TRBD1	-
TGTGCCTGGAGTATTTTGGAGTCCACCATATATTTT	CAWSILESTIYF	TRBV30	TRBJ1-3	-	-
TGTGCCACCAGCTACCTAGCGGGTGCATTCAATGAGCAGTTCTTC	CATSYLAGAFNEQFF	TRBV15	TRBJ2-1	TRBD2	-
TGCGCCAGCAGCGAGAACAGGGGGGATTCACCCCTCCACTTT	CASSENRGDSPLHF	TRBV4-3	TRBJ1-6	TRBD1	-
TGTGCCAGCACTGAGAGGGATACGCAGTATTTT	CASTERDTQYF	TRBV27	TRBJ2-3	-	-
TGTGCCAGTAGTGCCGGGGTGGGGGCTCCTTCGTCACCGGAAAAACTGTTTTTT	CASSAGVGAPSSPEKLFF	TRBV19	TRBJ1-4	-	-
TGTGCCAGCAGCCCGACAGGGGTGGGAAACACCATATATTTT	CASSPTGVGNTIYF	TRBV7-9	TRBJ1-3	TRBD1	-
TGTGCCAGCAGCTTACGCAGGGGCGGCACAGATACGCAGTATTTT	CASSLRRGGTDTQYF	TRBV7-3	TRBJ2-3	-	-
TGTGCCAGCAGCTTAGGACAGGGTTCATCTGAAGCTTTCTTT	CASSLGQGSSEAFF	TRBV7-8	TRBJ1-1	TRBD1	-